This T cell receptor (beta chain) was sequenced during a study of graft-versus-host responses after intestinal transplantation. General observations from the study: GvH clones were identified in recipient marrow, with some first appearing in ileum or blood.

Sequenced by immunoSEQ multiplex PCR; TCRdb stores in-frame clones only, minus some. Of some 7,000 clones in the sample, about 30% are singletons; the top ten hold approximately 3.5%. Approximately 200,000 CFSE-labeled responder cells were plated with approximately 200,000 irradiated, violet-dye-labeled stimulator cells. J lost 2 bases, V lost 1 base, and 3 bases had no gene match. Looked up from germline, CDR1 is SGHRS and CDR2 is YFSETQ. The CDR3 runs to 16 residues. The receptor's source is a human patient who was an organ donor for intestinal transplantation. J is TRBJ1-3 and V is TRBV5-1, with TRBD1 matching 10 bases. Source: alloreactive CD4+ T cells from a mixed lymphocyte reaction culture, taken before transplantation. Subset indicated: CFSE-low proliferating T cells sorted from approximately 6-day pre-transplant mixed lymphocyte reaction (GvH or HvG direction). CDR3 residues: CASSLRGTGAGNTIYF. The CDR3 nucleotides are TGCGCCAGCAGCTTGCGGGGGACAGGGGCTGGAAACACCATATATTTT.